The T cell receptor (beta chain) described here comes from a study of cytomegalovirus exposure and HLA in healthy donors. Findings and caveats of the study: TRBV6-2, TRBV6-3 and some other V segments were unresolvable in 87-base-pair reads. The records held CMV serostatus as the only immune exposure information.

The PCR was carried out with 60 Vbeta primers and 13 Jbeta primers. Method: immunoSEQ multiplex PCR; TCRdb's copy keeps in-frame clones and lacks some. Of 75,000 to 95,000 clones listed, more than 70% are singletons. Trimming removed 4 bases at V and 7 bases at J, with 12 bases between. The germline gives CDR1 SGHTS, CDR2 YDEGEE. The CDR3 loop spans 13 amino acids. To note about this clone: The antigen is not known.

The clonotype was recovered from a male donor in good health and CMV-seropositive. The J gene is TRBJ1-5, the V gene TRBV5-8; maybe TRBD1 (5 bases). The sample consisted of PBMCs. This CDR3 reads CASSLERGQPQHF. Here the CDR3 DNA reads TGTGCCAGCAGCCTCGAAAGGGGACAGCCCCAGCATTTT.